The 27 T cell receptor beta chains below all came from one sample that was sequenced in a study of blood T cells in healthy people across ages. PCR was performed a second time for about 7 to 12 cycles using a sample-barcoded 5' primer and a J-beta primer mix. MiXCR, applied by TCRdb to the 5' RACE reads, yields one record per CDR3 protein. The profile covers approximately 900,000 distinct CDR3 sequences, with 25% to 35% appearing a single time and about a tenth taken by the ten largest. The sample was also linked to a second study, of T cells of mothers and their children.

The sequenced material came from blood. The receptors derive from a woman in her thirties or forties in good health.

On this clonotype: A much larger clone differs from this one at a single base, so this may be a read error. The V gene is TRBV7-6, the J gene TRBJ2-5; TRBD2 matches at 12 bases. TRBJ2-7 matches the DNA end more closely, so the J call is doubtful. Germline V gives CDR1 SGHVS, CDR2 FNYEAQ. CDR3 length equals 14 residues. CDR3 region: CASSAGLAGHEQYF. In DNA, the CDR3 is TGTGCCAGCAGCGCGGGACTAGCGGGTCACGAGCAGTACTTC.

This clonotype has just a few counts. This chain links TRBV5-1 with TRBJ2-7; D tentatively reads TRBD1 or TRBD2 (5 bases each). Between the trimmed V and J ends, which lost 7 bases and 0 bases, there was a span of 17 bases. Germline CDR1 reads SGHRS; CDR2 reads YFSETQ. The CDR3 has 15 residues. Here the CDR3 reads CASRVTGQSSYEQYF. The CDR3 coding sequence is TGCGCCAGCCGAGTGACGGGGCAGTCCTCCTACGAGCAGTACTTC.

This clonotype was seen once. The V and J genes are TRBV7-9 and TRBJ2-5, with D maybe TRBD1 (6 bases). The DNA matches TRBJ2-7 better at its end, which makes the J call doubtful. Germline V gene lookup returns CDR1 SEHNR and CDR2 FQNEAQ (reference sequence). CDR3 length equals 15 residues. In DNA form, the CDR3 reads TGTGCCAGCACCTCGGACAGACTGCGCTGTGTCGAGCAGTACTTC. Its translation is CASTSDRLRCVEQYF.

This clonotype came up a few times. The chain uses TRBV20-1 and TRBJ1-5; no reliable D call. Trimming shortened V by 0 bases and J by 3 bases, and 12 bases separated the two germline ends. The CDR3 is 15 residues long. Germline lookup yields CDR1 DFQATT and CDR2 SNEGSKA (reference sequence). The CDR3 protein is CSAREAGLANQPQHF. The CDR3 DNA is TGCAGTGCTAGAGAGGCAGGTCTAGCCAATCAGCCCCAGCATTTT.

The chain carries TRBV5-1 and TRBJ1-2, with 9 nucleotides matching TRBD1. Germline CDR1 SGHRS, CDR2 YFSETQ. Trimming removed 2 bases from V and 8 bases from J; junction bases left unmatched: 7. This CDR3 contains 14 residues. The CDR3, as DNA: TGCGCCAGCAGCTTCAACCGGGACAGGGACGGCTACACCTTC. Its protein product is CASSFNRDRDGYTF.

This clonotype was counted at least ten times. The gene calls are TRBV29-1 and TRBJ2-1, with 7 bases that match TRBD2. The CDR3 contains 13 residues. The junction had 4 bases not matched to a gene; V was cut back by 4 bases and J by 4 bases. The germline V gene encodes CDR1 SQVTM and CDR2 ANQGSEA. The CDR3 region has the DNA TGCAGCGTTGCGCTAGCGGTTTACAATGAGCAGTTCTTC. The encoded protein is CSVALAVYNEQFF.

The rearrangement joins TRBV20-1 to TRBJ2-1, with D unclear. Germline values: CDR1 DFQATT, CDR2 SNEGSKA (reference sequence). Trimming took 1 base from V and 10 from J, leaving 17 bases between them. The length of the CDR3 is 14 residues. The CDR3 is CSARGASPREEQFF. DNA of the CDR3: TGCAGTGCTAGAGGGGCCTCCCCGCGCGAGGAGCAGTTCTTC.

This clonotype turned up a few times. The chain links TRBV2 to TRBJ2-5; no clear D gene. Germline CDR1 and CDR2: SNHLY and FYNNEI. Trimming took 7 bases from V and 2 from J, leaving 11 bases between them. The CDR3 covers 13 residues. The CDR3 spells CASKGSRQETQYF. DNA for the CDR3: TGTGCCAGCAAAGGTTCTCGACAAGAGACCCAGTACTTC.

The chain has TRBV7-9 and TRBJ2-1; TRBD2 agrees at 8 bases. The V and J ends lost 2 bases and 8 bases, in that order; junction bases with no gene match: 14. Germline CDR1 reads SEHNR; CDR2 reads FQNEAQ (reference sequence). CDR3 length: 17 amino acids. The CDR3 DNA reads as TGTGCCAGCAGCTTACCCAAATCGGGGGGGCCTAAAGATGAGCAGTTCTTC. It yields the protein CASSLPKSGGPKDEQFF.

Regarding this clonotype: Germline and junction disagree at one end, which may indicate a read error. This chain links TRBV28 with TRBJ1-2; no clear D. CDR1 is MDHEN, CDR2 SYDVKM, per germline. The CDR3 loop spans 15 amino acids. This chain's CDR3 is CASTLGTVSNYDYTF. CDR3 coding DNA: TGTGCCAGCACCTTGGGAACAGTGTCTAACTATGACTACACCTTC.

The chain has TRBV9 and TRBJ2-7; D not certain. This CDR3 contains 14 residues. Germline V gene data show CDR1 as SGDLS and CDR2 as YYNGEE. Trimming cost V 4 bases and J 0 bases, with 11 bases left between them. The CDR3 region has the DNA TGTGCCAGCAGCCCCACCCCAAGCTCCTACGAGCAGTACTTC. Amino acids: CASSPTPSSYEQYF.

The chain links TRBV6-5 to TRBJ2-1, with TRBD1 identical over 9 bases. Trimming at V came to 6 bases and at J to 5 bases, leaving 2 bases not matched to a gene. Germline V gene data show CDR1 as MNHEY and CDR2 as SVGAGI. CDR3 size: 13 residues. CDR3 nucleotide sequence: TGTGCCAGCAGGCGGGACAGGGACAATGAGCAGTTCTTC. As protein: CASRRDRDNEQFF.

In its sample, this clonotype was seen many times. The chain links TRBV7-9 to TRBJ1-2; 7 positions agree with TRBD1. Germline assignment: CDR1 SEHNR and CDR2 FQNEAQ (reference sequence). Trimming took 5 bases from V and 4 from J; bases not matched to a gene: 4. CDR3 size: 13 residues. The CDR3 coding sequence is TGTGCCAGCAGCGTAGACAGGGTCTATGGCTACACCTTC. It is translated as CASSVDRVYGYTF.

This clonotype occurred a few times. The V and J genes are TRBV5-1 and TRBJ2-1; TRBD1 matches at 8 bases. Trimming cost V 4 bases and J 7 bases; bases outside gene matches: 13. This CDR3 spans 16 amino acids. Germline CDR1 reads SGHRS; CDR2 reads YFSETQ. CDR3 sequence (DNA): TGCGCCAGCAGCCAAAGAGGACAGGGATCGGGGAATGAGCAGTTCTTC. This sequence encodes CASSQRGQGSGNEQFF.

CDR3 coding DNA: TGCAGTGTTGAGCCTCACCAAGAGACCCAGTACTTC. It specifies CSVEPHQETQYF. The chain has TRBV20-1 and TRBJ2-5; D call uncertain. V shed 7 bases and J shed 0 bases, with 9 bases lying between them. The CDR3 runs 12 residues. The germline CDR1 and CDR2 sequences are DFQATT and SNEGSKA (reference sequence).

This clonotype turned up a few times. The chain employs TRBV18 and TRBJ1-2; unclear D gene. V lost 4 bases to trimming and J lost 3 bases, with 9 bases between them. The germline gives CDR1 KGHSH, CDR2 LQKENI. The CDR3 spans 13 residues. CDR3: CASSLDVDYGYTF. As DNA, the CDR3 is TGTGCCAGCTCACTGGACGTGGACTATGGCTACACCTTC.

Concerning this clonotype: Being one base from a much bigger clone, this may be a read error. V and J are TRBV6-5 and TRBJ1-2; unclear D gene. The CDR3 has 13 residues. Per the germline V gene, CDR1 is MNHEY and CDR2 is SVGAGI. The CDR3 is CASSTSRNCGYTF. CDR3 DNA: TGTGCCAGCAGCACCTCGAGGAACTGTGGCTACACCTTC.

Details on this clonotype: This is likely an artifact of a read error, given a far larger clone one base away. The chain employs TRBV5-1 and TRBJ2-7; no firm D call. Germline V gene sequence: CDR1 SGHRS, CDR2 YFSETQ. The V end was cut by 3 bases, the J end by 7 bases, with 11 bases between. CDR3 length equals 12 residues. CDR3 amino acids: CASSSSYNEQYF. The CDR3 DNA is TGCGCCAGCAGCTCCTCGTACAATGAGCAGTACTTC.

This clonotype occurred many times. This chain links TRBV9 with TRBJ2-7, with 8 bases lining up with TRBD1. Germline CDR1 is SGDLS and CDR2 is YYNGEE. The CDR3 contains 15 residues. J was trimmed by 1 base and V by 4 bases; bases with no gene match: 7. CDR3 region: CASSLHWTGSYEQYF. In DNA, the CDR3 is TGTGCCAGCAGCCTACACTGGACAGGGTCCTACGAGCAGTACTTC. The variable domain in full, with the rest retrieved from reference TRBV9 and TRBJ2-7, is DSGVTQTPKHLITATGQRVTLRCSPRSGDLSVYWYQQSLDQGLQFLIQYYNGEERAKGNILERFSAQQFPDLHSELNLSSLELGDSALYFCASSLHWTGSYEQYFGPGTRLTVT.

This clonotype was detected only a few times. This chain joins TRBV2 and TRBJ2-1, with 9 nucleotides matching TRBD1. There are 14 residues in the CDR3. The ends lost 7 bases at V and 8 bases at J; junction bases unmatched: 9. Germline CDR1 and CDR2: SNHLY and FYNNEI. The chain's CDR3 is CASTQGTGPDEQFF. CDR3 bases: TGTGCCAGCACCCAGGGGACAGGGCCGGATGAGCAGTTCTTC. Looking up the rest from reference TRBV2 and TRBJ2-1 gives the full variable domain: EPEVTQTPSHQVTQMGQEVILRCVPISNHLYFYWYRQILGQKVEFLVSFYNNEISEKSEIFDDQFSVERPDGSNFTLKIRSTKLEDSAMYFCASTQGTGPDEQFFGPGTRLTVL.

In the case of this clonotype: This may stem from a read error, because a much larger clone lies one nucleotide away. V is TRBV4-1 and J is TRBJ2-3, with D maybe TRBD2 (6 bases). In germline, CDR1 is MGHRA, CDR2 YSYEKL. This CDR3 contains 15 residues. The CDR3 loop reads CAGSNRLGSTDTQYF. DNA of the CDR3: TGCGCCGGCAGCAACCGACTAGGAAGCACAGATACGCAGTATTTT.

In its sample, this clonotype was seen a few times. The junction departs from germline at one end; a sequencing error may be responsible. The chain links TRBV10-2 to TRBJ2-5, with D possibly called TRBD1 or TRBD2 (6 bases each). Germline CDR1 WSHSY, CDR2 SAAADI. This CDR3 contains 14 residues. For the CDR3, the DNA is TGCGTCAGCAGTGTTTGGGGGGCAGGAGAGGCCCAGTACTTC. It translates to CVSSVWGAGEAQYF.

The CDR3: CASSRQGLGQPQHF. CDR3 in DNA: TGTGCCAGCAGTCGACAGGGACTCGGTCAGCCCCAGCATTTT. V is TRBV12-3 or TRBV12-4 and J is TRBJ1-5, with 7 bases matching TRBD1. J lost 6 bases, V lost 5 bases, and 7 bases had no gene match. The CDR3 contains 14 residues.

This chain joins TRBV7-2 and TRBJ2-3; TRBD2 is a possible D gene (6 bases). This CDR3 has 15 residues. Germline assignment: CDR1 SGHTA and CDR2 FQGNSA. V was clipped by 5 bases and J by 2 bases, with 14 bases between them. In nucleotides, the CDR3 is TGTGCCAGCAGCCCTAGCCGGGAGCACACAGATACGCAGTATTTT. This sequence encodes CASSPSREHTDTQYF. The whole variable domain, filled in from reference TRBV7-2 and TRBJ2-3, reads GAGVSQSPSNKVTEKGKDVELRCDPISGHTALYWYRQSLGQGLEFLIYFQGNSAPDKSGLPSDRFSAERTGGSVSTLTIQRTQQEDSAVYLCASSPSREHTDTQYFGPGTRLTVL.

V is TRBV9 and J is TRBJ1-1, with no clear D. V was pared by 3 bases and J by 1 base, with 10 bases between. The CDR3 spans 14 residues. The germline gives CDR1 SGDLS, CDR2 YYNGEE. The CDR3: CASSEAVGNTEAFF. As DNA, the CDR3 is TGTGCCAGCAGCGAAGCGGTTGGGAACACTGAAGCTTTCTTT.

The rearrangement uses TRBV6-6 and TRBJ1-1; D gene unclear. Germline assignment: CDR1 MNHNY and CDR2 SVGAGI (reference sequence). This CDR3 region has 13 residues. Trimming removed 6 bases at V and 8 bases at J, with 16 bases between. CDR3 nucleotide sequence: TGTGCCAGCAGCCCGACTTTGGGCAGCGAAGCTTTCTTT. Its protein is CASSPTLGSEAFF.

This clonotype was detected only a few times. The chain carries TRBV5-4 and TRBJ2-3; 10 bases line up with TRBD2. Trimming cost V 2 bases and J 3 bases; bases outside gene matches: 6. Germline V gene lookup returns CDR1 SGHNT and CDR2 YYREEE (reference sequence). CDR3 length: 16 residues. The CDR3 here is CASSFNLAGDTDTQYF. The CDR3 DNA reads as TGTGCCAGCAGCTTCAACCTAGCGGGGGATACAGATACGCAGTATTTT. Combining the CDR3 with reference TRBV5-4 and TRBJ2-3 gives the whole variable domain ETGVTQSPTHLIKTRGQQVTLRCSSQSGHNTVSWYQQALGQGPQFIFQYYREEENGRGNFPPRFSGLQFPNYSSELNVNALELDDSALYLCASSFNLAGDTDTQYFGPGTRLTVL.